This is a list of T cell receptor delta chains from one sample in a study of gamma-delta chains in newborns, infants, children. With CATT, TCRdb re-called clones from the reads. The sample lists about 16,000 delta-chain clones, 7.3% occurring once. The sequencing sample was made of blood. Source of these receptors: a child who was a newborn, infant or young child, either healthy, febrile or measles-vaccinated (not recorded which). Each CDR3 is given with its conserved first and last residue. A D gene is named only where the DNA matches it firmly. Not all rows give a size; the values are once, few, many and, for expanded clones, a class.

>TRDJ3|TRDV2|.|few
CACDKVRATPSSWDTRQMFF
TGTGCCTGTGACAAGGTGAGGGCTACGCCTAGCTCCTGGGACACCCGCCAGATGTTTTTC
>TRDJ3|TRDV2|TRDD3|.
CACDTGGFPWDTRQMFF
TGTGCCTGTGACACTGGGGGATTCCCCTGGGACACCCGACAGATGTTTTTC
>TRDJ3|TRDV2|TRDD3|once
CACDTGILGDSSWDTRQMFF
TGTGCCTGTGACACCGGTATACTGGGGGATAGCTCCTGGGACACCCGCCAGATGTTTTTC
>TRDJ2|TRDV2|.|.
CACDTLDTHALTAQLFF
TGTGCCTGTGACACTTTGGATACACACGCTTTGACAGCACAACTCTTCTTT
>TRDJ3|TRDV2|TRDD3|few
CACDTAYGWGIRDWDTRQMFF
TGTGCCTGTGACACCGCGTATGGGTGGGGGATACGCGACTGGGACACCCGACAGATGTTTTTC
>TRDJ1|TRDV1|TRDD3|.
CALGELVFPKRDTGDKLIF
TGTGCTCTTGGGGAACTAGTTTTTCCTAAAAGGGATACGGGAGATAAACTCATCTTT
>TRDJ2|TRDV2|TRDD3|many
CACDPLGIPPAQLFF
TGTGCCTGTGACCCACTGGGGATACCCCCAGCACAACTCTTCTTT
>TRDJ3|TRDV1|TRDD3|.
CALGEVLGDSWGTRQMFF
TGTGCTCTTGGGGAGGTACTGGGGGATTCGTGGGGCACCCGACAGATGTTTTTC
>TRDJ3|TRDV2|TRDD3|.
CACDIVLGGPSPWDTRQMFF
TGTGCCTGTGACATCGTACTGGGGGGACCCAGCCCCTGGGACACCCGACAGATGTTTTTC
>TRDJ3|TRDV2|TRDD3|few
CACDALGDTSSWDTRQMFF
TGTGCCTGCGACGCTTTGGGGGATACGAGCTCCTGGGACACCCGACAGATGTTTTTC
>TRDJ3|TRDV2|TRDD3|few
CACDSILGDTLSWDTRQMFF
TGTGCCTGTGACTCAATACTGGGGGATACTCTATCCTGGGACACCCGACAGATGTTTTTC
>TRDJ3|TRDV2|TRDD3|.
CACDTLGDTSWDARQMFF
TGTGCCTGTGACACCCTGGGGGATACCTCCTGGGACGCCCGACAGATGTTTTTC
>TRDJ3|TRDV2|TRDD3|.
CACDVLGDTKGDTRQMFF
TGTGCCTGTGACGTACTGGGGGATACGAAGGGGGACACCCGACAGATGTTTTTC
>TRDJ3|TRDV2|TRDD3|few
CACDTVGDTSWDTRQMFF
TGTGCCTGTGACACCGTGGGGGATACGAGCTGGGACACCCGACAGATGTTTTTC
>TRDJ3|TRDV2|.|.
CACDTLLGRGSWDTRQMFF
TGTGCCTGTGACACCTTACTGGGAAGAGGCTCCTGGGACACCCGACAGATGTTTTTC
>TRDJ3|TRDV2|TRDD3|.
CACDPTGGYSPSWDTRRMFF
TGTGCCTGTGACCCTACTGGGGGATACAGCCCCTCCTGGGACACCCGACGGATGTTTTTC
>TRDJ3|TRDV2|TRDD3|few
CACDSVRTGGPSSWDTRQMFF
TGTGCCTGTGACTCAGTTCGTACTGGGGGTCCCAGCTCCTGGGACACCCGACAGATGTTTTTC
>TRDJ3|TRDV2|TRDD3|medium-sized
CACDYWGISSWDTRQMFF
TGTGCCTGTGACTACTGGGGGATAAGCTCCTGGGACACCCGACAGATGTTTTTC
>TRDJ1|TRDV2|TRDD3|.
CACDTGDTLTDKLIF
TGTGCCTGTGACACGGGGGATACGCTGACCGATAAACTCATCTTT
>TRDJ3|TRDV2|TRDD3|many
CACDTGGYSSSWDTRQMFF
TGTGCCTGTGACACCGGGGGATACTCGAGCTCCTGGGACACCCGACAGATGTTTTTC
>TRDJ3|TRDV2|TRDD3|few
CACDNWGIGTWDTRQMFF
TGTGCCTGTGACAACTGGGGGATAGGCACCTGGGACACCCGACAGATGTTTTTC
>TRDJ3|TRDV2|.|few
CACDTAGVSSWDTRQMFF
TGTGCCTGTGACACAGCTGGGGTCAGCTCCTGGGACACCCGACAGATGTTTTTC
>TRDJ3|TRDV2|TRDD3|.
CACNTVWGSSSWDTRQMFF
TGTGCCTGTAACACCGTCTGGGGGTCCAGCTCCTGGGACACCCGACAGATGTTTTTC
>TRDJ2|TRDV2|TRDD3|many
CACDILGDFLTAQLFF
TGTGCCTGTGACATACTGGGGGATTTTTTGACAGCACAACTCTTCTTT
>TRDJ3|TRDV2|TRDD3|.
CACDTVWGSSSWDTRQMFF
TGTGCCTGTGACACCGTCTGGGGGTCGAGCTCTTGGGACACCCGACAGATGTTTTTC
>TRDJ3|TRDV2|TRDD3|medium-sized
CACDSWGISWDTRQMFF
TGTGCCTGTGACAGCTGGGGGATATCCTGGGACACCCGACAGATGTTTTTC
>TRDJ1|TRDV1|.|few
CALGEQPSYSGGWEPTSYTDKLIF
TGTGCTCTTGGGGAACAACCGTCCTATTCCGGTGGATGGGAGCCAACCTCGTACACCGATAAACTCATCTTT
>TRDJ3|TRDV2|TRDD3|medium-sized
CACDTGGIPNSWDTRQMFF
TGTGCCTGTGACACCGGGGGGATACCCAACTCCTGGGACACCCGACAGATGTTTTTC